This T cell receptor beta chain is drawn from a study of CD8 T cells in Susac syndrome. Overall study findings and caveats: Individuals included in the TCR sequencing and HLA analysis were acknowledged by the study to be relatively few in number.

Trimming cost V 6 bases and J 3 bases; bases outside gene matches: 8. Germline V gene lookup returns CDR1 LNHDA and CDR2 SQIVND (reference sequence). The CDR3 runs to 15 residues. This clonotype was seen only a few times. Antigen: not known. From blood CD8+ and CD4+ T cells, TCR beta sequences were generated. Age- and sex-matched healthy donors served as the control group. With random hexamers, 0.5 to 1 ug RNA was reverse transcribed. Coverage of TCR beta CDR3 amplification by immunoSEQ multiplex PCR extended to 54 Vbeta and 13 Jbeta. From the immunoSEQ multiplex PCR reads, TCRdb called clonotypes with MiXCR, one entry per CDR3 protein. The data hold approximately 70,000 distinct CDR3 sequences, with over 90% observed a single time.

Sequencing was carried out using CD8+ T cells from PBMCs. This TCR was recovered from a human donor in good health. The V gene is TRBV19, the J gene TRBJ2-3; 8 nucleotides agree with TRBD1. The CDR3 sequence is CASSPGGRETDTQYF. The CDR3 region has the DNA TGTGCCAGTAGCCCAGGGGGCCGGGAAACAGATACGCAGTATTTT.